The 21 T cell receptor beta chains given below trace back to one sample, sequenced in a study of blood T cell repertoires in COVID-19. Libraries were prepared by immunoSEQ multiplex PCR; TCRdb keeps only in-frame clonotypes and omits some of them. The repertoire holds 250,000 or so clones, with around 88% as singletons. The sequencing sample was made of PBMCs or T cells enriched from blood (not recorded which). The receptor set was obtained from a man aged 40-49 years who had recovered from COVID-19.

The chain employs TRBV6-6 and TRBJ1-4; 8 bases map to TRBD1. Germline-derived CDR1 and CDR2 are MNHNY and SVGAGI (reference sequence). The junction had 14 bases not matched to a gene; V was cut back by 8 bases and J by 6 bases. There are 16 residues in the CDR3. Here the CDR3 DNA reads TGTGCCAGCCACCATGCCTCAGGGGGCGTCGATGAAAAACTGTTTTTT. Its translation: CASHHASGGVDEKLFF.

The chain joins TRBV5-1 to TRBJ2-2, with 7 bases aligning to TRBD1. Germline trimming cut 4 bases from V and 13 bases from J; bases unmatched to any gene: 10. CDR3 length: 13 residues. The germline V gene encodes CDR1 SGHRS and CDR2 YFSETQ. DNA for the CDR3: TGCGCCAGCAGCCCTCGACAGGGACCTGTGCTGTTTTTT. Translated: CASSPRQGPVLFF.

The V gene is TRBV20-1, the J gene TRBJ1-1, with unresolved D. The V gene lost 6 bases and the J gene lost 5 bases, with 10 bases spanning the gap. The CDR3 consists of 11 residues. Per the germline V gene, CDR1 is DFQATT and CDR2 is SNEGSKA (reference sequence). CDR3: CSAYGGTEAFF. Here the CDR3 DNA reads TGCAGTGCCTATGGAGGGACTGAAGCTTTCTTT.

CDR3 region: CASSQAGLPLQNTGELFF. CDR3 nucleotide sequence: TGCGCCAGCAGCCAAGCTGGACTTCCCCTCCAGAACACCGGGGAGCTGTTTTTT. The V gene is TRBV4-1, the J gene TRBJ2-2; tentative D call: TRBD2 (5 bases). This CDR3 is built from 18 residues. Germline lookup yields CDR1 MGHRA and CDR2 YSYEKL. Trimming left V 1 base short and J 1 base short, with 16 bases between.

V is TRBV19 and J is TRBJ1-1, with TRBD1 as a possible D gene (5 bases). Germline-derived CDR1 and CDR2 are LNHDA and SQIVND (reference sequence). The CDR3 runs to 13 residues. V was clipped by 4 bases and J by 4 bases, with 10 bases between them. The CDR3 reads CASSNSGPTEAFF. In DNA form, the CDR3 reads TGTGCCAGTAGTAATTCAGGGCCCACTGAAGCTTTCTTT. The full variable domain, in which reference TRBV19 and TRBJ1-1 provide the parts outside the CDR3, is DGGITQSPKYLFRKEGQNVTLSCEQNLNHDAMYWYRQDPGQGLRLIYYSQIVNDFQKGDIAEGYSVSREKKESFPLTVTSAQKNPTAFYLCASSNSGPTEAFFGQGTRLTVV.

The V gene is TRBV4-1, the J gene TRBJ2-1, with 8 positions matching TRBD1. The J segment lost 10 bases and the V segment lost 0 bases, leaving 5 bases of the junction unmatched. This CDR3 is 14 amino acids long. From germline, CDR1 is MGHRA and CDR2 YSYEKL. CDR3 sequence: CASSQEDRVGEQFF. The CDR3 nucleotides are TGCGCCAGCAGCCAAGAGGACAGGGTGGGGGAGCAGTTCTTC.

The rearrangement joins TRBV3-1 (or the pseudogene TRBV3-2) to TRBJ1-3; tentative D call: TRBD1 (5 bases). Trimming removed 4 bases at V and 0 bases at J, with 10 bases between. Germline assignment: CDR1 LGHDT and CDR2 YNNKEL (reference sequence). This CDR3 comprises 15 residues. The CDR3 nucleotides read TGTGCCAGCAGCCTCAGGGCTTTCTCTGGAAACACCATATATTTT. The encoded protein is CASSLRAFSGNTIYF.

The rearrangement uses TRBV4-3 and TRBJ1-5; D perhaps matches TRBD1 (6 bases). The germline CDR1 and CDR2 sequences are LGHNA and YSLEER. The CDR3 has 15 amino acids. The V gene lost 4 bases and the J gene lost 1 base, with 11 bases spanning the gap. Written as DNA, the CDR3 is TGCGCCAGCAGCCCCGACAGGAGAAGCAATCAGCCCCAGCATTTT. Its translation: CASSPDRRSNQPQHF.

The chain combines TRBV15 with TRBJ2-7, with a tentative D call TRBD2 (6 bases). The CDR3 extends over 20 amino acids. Per germline, CDR1 LNHNV and CDR2 YYDKDF (reference sequence). V shed 1 base and J shed 1 base, with 26 bases lying between them. CDR3 nucleotide sequence: TGTGCCACCAGCAGAGGATATGGGGGACTGGAGCCTAGGGGATCCTACGAGCAGTACTTC. Translated: CATSRGYGGLEPRGSYEQYF.

This chain uses TRBV11-3 with TRBJ2-7; possibly TRBD2 for D (6 bases). V was clipped by 6 bases and J by 4 bases, with 10 bases between them. This CDR3 is 12 amino acids long. Germline V CDR1 and CDR2: SGHNT, YENEEA. Written as DNA, the CDR3 is TGTGCCAGCAGGGAGGGTCCTTACGAGCAGTACTTC. It specifies CASREGPYEQYF.

The rearrangement joins TRBV10-3 to TRBJ2-3, with 7 bases aligning to TRBD2. The CDR3 spans 18 residues. V lost 0 bases, J lost 6 bases, and 15 bases stayed unmatched. The germline V gene has CDR1 ENHRY and CDR2 SYGVKD. DNA for the CDR3: TGTGCCATCAGTGAGTCGGGGGGAGCGGGGATCCATGGGGATACGCAGTATTTT. Its protein is CAISESGGAGIHGDTQYF.

This chain joins TRBV3-1 (or the pseudogene TRBV3-2) and TRBJ2-2; D is perhaps TRBD2 (6 bases). Trimming pared 1 base from V and 4 bases from J, leaving 16 bases between. The CDR3 totals 17 residues. From germline, CDR1 is LGHDT and CDR2 YNNKEL (reference sequence). For the CDR3, the DNA is TGTGCCAGCAGCCAAGTTTGGGGTCAGGGAGGCACCGGGGAGCTGTTTTTT. Protein product: CASSQVWGQGGTGELFF.

The chain recombines TRBV5-1 with TRBJ1-6; 7 nucleotides match TRBD1. The CDR3 extends over 15 amino acids. Germline V gene sequence: CDR1 SGHRS, CDR2 YFSETQ. V lost 3 bases, J lost 9 bases, and 9 bases stayed unmatched. The CDR3: CASSSLQGMGSPLHF. The CDR3 nucleotides read TGCGCCAGCAGCTCGCTACAGGGGATGGGTTCACCCCTCCACTTT.

The chain combines TRBV7-8 with TRBJ2-7; TRBD1 matches at 8 bases. CDR3 size: 16 residues. The V gene's germline CDR1 is SGHVS and CDR2 FQNEAQ. The V and J ends lost 6 bases and 0 bases, in that order; junction bases with no gene match: 10. As DNA, the CDR3 is TGTGCCAGCAGACCGACCGGGACAGGTACCTCCTACGAGCAGTACTTC. It is translated as CASRPTGTGTSYEQYF.

V and J are TRBV29-1 and TRBJ1-1; the D gene is possibly TRBD1 (6 bases). Germline-derived CDR1 and CDR2 are SQVTM and ANQGSEA. This CDR3 is 13 amino acids long. Trimming removed 7 bases from V and 8 bases from J, with 20 bases in between. The CDR3 loop reads CSASGGGPNEAFF. DNA of the CDR3: TGCAGCGCCTCTGGGGGGGGGCCCAACGAAGCTTTCTTT.

The genes are TRBV11-3 and TRBJ1-1; maybe TRBD1 (6 bases). V was trimmed by 0 bases and J by 1 base, leaving 12 bases between them. This CDR3 is built from 16 residues. The germline V gene encodes CDR1 SGHNT and CDR2 YENEEA. The CDR3 here is CASSLDWGRGNTEAFF. The CDR3 DNA reads as TGTGCCAGCAGCTTAGATTGGGGGCGAGGGAACACTGAAGCTTTCTTT.

This clone appeared a few times. This chain joins TRBV7-3 and TRBJ2-7; 9 bases align to TRBD1. The ends lost 5 bases at V and 3 bases at J; junction bases unmatched: 5. The length of the CDR3 is 14 residues. Germline V gene sequence: CDR1 SGHTA, CDR2 FQGTGA. CDR3 amino acids: CASSPRTGVYEQYF. CDR3 in DNA: TGTGCCAGCAGCCCACGGACAGGGGTCTACGAGCAGTACTTC.

The V call is TRBV4-1, the J call TRBJ2-2, with a tentative D call TRBD1 (6 bases). Trimming shortened V by 1 base and J by 2 bases, and 11 bases separated the two germline ends. Germline loops: CDR1 MGHRA, CDR2 YSYEKL. The CDR3 runs to 16 residues. For the CDR3, the DNA is TGCGCCAGCAGCCAAGCCGGGACACCAAACACCGGGGAGCTGTTTTTT. It is translated as CASSQAGTPNTGELFF.

V is TRBV5-4 and J is TRBJ2-5, with 9 nucleotides matching TRBD1. V was pared by 4 bases and J by 4 bases, with 5 bases of the junction left unmatched. There are 14 residues in the CDR3. Germline-derived CDR1 and CDR2 are SGHNT and YYREEE (reference sequence). The CDR3 DNA reads TGTGCCAGCAGCGTACAGGGGGCGGGAGAGACCCAGTACTTC. This encodes CASSVQGAGETQYF.

This chain connects TRBV7-2 to TRBJ1-4; 10 positions agree with TRBD1. Germline CDR1 is SGHTA and CDR2 is FQGNSA. This CDR3 region has 15 residues. Trimming cost V 5 bases and J 8 bases; bases outside gene matches: 8. This CDR3 is CASSGRTGGYEKLFF. CDR3 nucleotide sequence: TGTGCCAGCAGCGGGCGGACAGGGGGATACGAAAAACTGTTTTTT. Drawing the rest from reference TRBV7-2 and TRBJ1-4, the complete variable domain is GAGVSQSPSNKVTEKGKDVELRCDPISGHTALYWYRQSLGQGLEFLIYFQGNSAPDKSGLPSDRFSAERTGGSVSTLTIQRTQQEDSAVYLCASSGRTGGYEKLFFGSGTQLSVL.

The sample holds one count of this clone. The chain couples TRBV7-2 to TRBJ1-1, with D tentatively TRBD1 (5 bases). The germline V gene encodes CDR1 SGHTA and CDR2 FQGNSA. The V end lost 4 bases, the J end lost 1 base, and 19 bases lay between the germline ends. The CDR3 covers 17 residues. The CDR3 loop reads CASSSQVLSVGNTEAFF. The CDR3 DNA is TGTGCCAGCAGCTCACAGGTATTATCGGTTGGGAACACTGAAGCTTTCTTT. Full variable domain (missing parts from reference TRBV7-2 and TRBJ1-1): GAGVSQSPSNKVTEKGKDVELRCDPISGHTALYWYRQSLGQGLEFLIYFQGNSAPDKSGLPSDRFSAERTGGSVSTLTIQRTQQEDSAVYLCASSSQVLSVGNTEAFFGQGTRLTVV.